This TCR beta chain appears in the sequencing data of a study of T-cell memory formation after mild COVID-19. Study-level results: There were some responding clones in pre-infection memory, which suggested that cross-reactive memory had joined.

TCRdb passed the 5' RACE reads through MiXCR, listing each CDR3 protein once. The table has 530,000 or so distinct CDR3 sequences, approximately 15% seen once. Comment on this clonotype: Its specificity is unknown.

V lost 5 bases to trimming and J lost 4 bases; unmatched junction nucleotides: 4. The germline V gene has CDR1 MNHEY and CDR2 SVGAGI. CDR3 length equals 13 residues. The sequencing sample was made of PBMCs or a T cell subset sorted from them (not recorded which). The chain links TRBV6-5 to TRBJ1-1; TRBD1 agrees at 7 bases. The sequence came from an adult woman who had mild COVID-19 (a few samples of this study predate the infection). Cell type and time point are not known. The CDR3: CASSTAGGTEAFF. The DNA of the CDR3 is TGTGCCAGCAGTACCGCAGGGGGCACTGAAGCTTTCTTT.